These 3 T cell receptor beta chains were sequenced from one sample in a study of shared clonotypes between healthy human individuals. In the naive CD8 group, cells lacked CD45RO and were positively selected for CCR7, so terminally differentiated effector memory CD45RA+ cells were left out. Using immunoSEQ multiplex PCR, the repertoire was profiled, and TCRdb retains in-frame clones only, with some absent. The repertoire holds roughly 1,800,000 clones, with roughly 95% as singletons. Sequencing used naive CD8+ T cells sorted from blood. These receptors all come from a man aged 18 to 30 in good health.

V gene TRBV4-2 combines with J gene TRBJ2-7; D tentatively fits TRBD1 or TRBD2 (5 bases each). CDR1 and CDR2 (germline): LGHNA, YNFKEQ. Trimming removed 4 bases at V and 7 bases at J, with 17 bases between. The CDR3 loop spans 14 amino acids. DNA of the CDR3: TGTGCCAGCAGCCTAGGGACGAGCGTCGGGGAGCAGTACTTC. Protein sequence: CASSLGTSVGEQYF.

The rearrangement uses TRBV4-3 and TRBJ1-4; D gene ambiguous. V gave up 4 bases and J gave up 0 bases, with 6 bases separating them. Germline-derived CDR1 and CDR2 are LGHNA and YSLEER. The CDR3 is 14 amino acids. CDR3 residues: CASSPDATNEKLFF. The CDR3 DNA reads as TGCGCCAGCAGCCCCGATGCAACTAATGAAAAACTGTTTTTT.

The chain links TRBV5-5 to TRBJ2-5, with TRBD2 matching 10 bases. The germline V gene has CDR1 SGHKS and CDR2 YYEKEE (reference sequence). This CDR3 is 15 amino acids long. The V segment lost 0 bases and the J segment 3 bases; nucleotides outside the gene matches: 2. CDR3 DNA: TGTGCCAGCAGCTTGGTCGGACTAGCGGAAGAGACCCAGTACTTC. This gives the protein CASSLVGLAEETQYF.